The 18 T cell receptor beta chains in this list originate from one sample, sequenced in a study of T-cell reconstitution after alpha-beta-depleted transplantation in children. This sample's TCRbeta library carried unique molecular identifier barcodes. One entry per CDR3 protein results from TCRdb running MiXCR on the PCR reads. The sample holds roughly 220,000 distinct CDR3 sequences, approximately 9.8% seen once. Sample: PBMCs from the stem cell graft donor, taken from the stem cell graft. The receptor source for this set is a human donor who donated a stem cell graft to a child with SCID.

This clonotype was detected a few times. V is TRBV7-9 and J is TRBJ2-1; TRBD1 agrees at 7 bases. Germline trimming cut 5 bases from V and 2 bases from J; bases unmatched to any gene: 6. Germline V CDR1 and CDR2: SEHNR, FQNEAQ (reference sequence). This CDR3 spans 15 amino acids. The CDR3, as DNA: TGTGCCAGCAGCAAAGACAGGGCCGCCTACAATGAGCAGTTCTTC. Its translation is CASSKDRAAYNEQFF.

This clonotype was seen ten or more times. This rearrangement joins TRBV10-3 to TRBJ1-4, with D uncertain. With 6 bases removed from V and 0 bases from J, the gap between germline ends came to 8 bases. The CDR3 has 14 amino acids. The germline CDR1 and CDR2 sequences are ENHRY and SYGVKD. CDR3 bases: TGTGCCATCAGAGAGGGCGCAACTAATGAAAAACTGTTTTTT. Its protein is CAIREGATNEKLFF.

V gene TRBV5-1 combines with J gene TRBJ2-1; D gene ambiguous. V was shortened by 0 bases and J by 7 bases, with 8 bases between the two germline ends. CDR1 is SGHRS, CDR2 YFSETQ, per germline. The CDR3 length is 13 residues. Here the CDR3 reads CASSLDAWNEQFF. CDR3 DNA: TGCGCCAGCAGCTTGGATGCTTGGAATGAGCAGTTCTTC.

This clonotype has only a few counts. This chain connects TRBV18 to TRBJ1-1; D is undetermined. Trimming stripped 3 bases from V and 5 bases from J, with 7 bases between. The CDR3 runs 12 residues. Germline loops: CDR1 KGHSH, CDR2 LQKENI. CDR3 sequence reads: CASSPVGTEAFF. The CDR3 DNA reads as TGTGCCAGCTCACCCGTAGGGACTGAAGCTTTCTTT.

There are a few counts of this clonotype. An end of the junction differs from the germline gene, which may be a read error. The chain is built from TRBV20-1 and TRBJ2-5; the match to TRBD2 covers 14 bases. The CDR3 loop spans 17 amino acids. The germline gives CDR1 DFQATT, CDR2 SNEGSKA (reference sequence). In DNA form, the CDR3 reads TGCTGTGCCACCACCGCGACTAGCGGGGGGGTCCAAGAGACCCAGTACTTC. As protein: CCATTATSGGVQETQYF.

This clonotype was observed many times. This chain uses TRBV15 with TRBJ1-1; 12 positions match TRBD1. The CDR3 is 17 amino acids. Germline assignment: CDR1 LNHNV and CDR2 YYDKDF (reference sequence). Trimming at V came to 2 bases and at J to 2 bases, leaving 6 bases not matched to a gene. The chain's CDR3 is CATSRNPGQGANTEAFF. The CDR3 DNA reads as TGTGCCACCAGCAGAAACCCGGGACAGGGGGCAAACACTGAAGCTTTCTTT.

This clonotype was picked up a small number of times. The chain has TRBV18 and TRBJ2-3; a possible D gene is TRBD2 (5 bases). The germline gives CDR1 KGHSH, CDR2 LQKENI. The ends were cut back, 6 bases at V and 5 bases at J, with 18 bases in the middle. This CDR3 spans 15 amino acids. The CDR3 nucleotides are TGTGCCAGCTCGCCGCGGGTAGCCCTGGGAGATACGCAGTATTTT. It specifies CASSPRVALGDTQYF.

This clonotype was seen at least ten times. V and J are TRBV5-6 and TRBJ2-3; 9 bases are a match to TRBD1. Per germline, CDR1 SGHDT and CDR2 YYEEEE. V lost 4 bases to trimming and J lost 4 bases; unmatched junction nucleotides: 7. The CDR3 loop spans 15 amino acids. The CDR3 region has the DNA TGTGCCAGCAGCCCGGGACAGGGAAGGCCAGATACGCAGTATTTT. As protein: CASSPGQGRPDTQYF. The entire variable domain, with the rest obtained from reference TRBV5-6 and TRBJ2-3, is as follows: DAGVTQSPTHLIKTRGQQVTLRCSPKSGHDTVSWYQQALGQGPQFIFQYYEEEERQRGNFPDRFSGHQFPNYSSELNVNALLLGDSALYLCASSPGQGRPDTQYFGPGTRLTVL.

This clonotype was seen repeatedly, ten times or more. The chain couples TRBV20-1 to TRBJ2-2; the match to TRBD2 covers 14 bases. Trimming at V came to 3 bases and at J to 7 bases, leaving 4 bases not matched to a gene. The V gene's germline CDR1 is DFQATT and CDR2 SNEGSKA (reference sequence). The CDR3 loop spans 15 amino acids. The CDR3 here is CSARTSGGAGGELFF. CDR3 nucleotides: TGCAGTGCTAGGACTAGCGGGGGGGCTGGCGGGGAGCTGTTTTTT.

This clonotype was counted ten times or more. The rearrangement joins TRBV20-1 to TRBJ1-3; unclear D gene. Germline V gene lookup returns CDR1 DFQATT and CDR2 SNEGSKA (reference sequence). The CDR3 covers 14 residues. V dropped 6 bases and J dropped 0 bases, with 12 bases sitting between them. The CDR3 DNA sequence: TGCAGTGCCCCTGACACGGCCTCTGGAAACACCATATATTTT. Translated: CSAPDTASGNTIYF.

The table lists this clonotype with many counts. The chain recombines TRBV12-3 or TRBV12-4 with TRBJ1-2, with D tentatively TRBD1 (5 bases). Between the trimmed V and J ends, which lost 3 bases and 8 bases, there was a span of 16 bases. The CDR3 totals 14 residues. CDR3 DNA: TGTGCCAGCAGTTTTCGCGAAAGGGGAGCGGGCTACACCTTC. Its protein is CASSFRERGAGYTF.

This clonotype was counted ten times or more. This chain uses TRBV5-1 with TRBJ1-1; D gene uncertain. This CDR3 is built from 16 residues. Germline-derived CDR1 and CDR2 are SGHRS and YFSETQ. The germline V and J ends were trimmed by 2 bases and 1 base, with 15 bases remaining between them. The CDR3 bases are TGCGCCAGCAGCTTTGGGCATCTAGCCCAGAACACTGAAGCTTTCTTT. This codes for CASSFGHLAQNTEAFF.

This clonotype was picked up many times. V and J are TRBV12-3 or TRBV12-4 and TRBJ2-3; D is tentatively TRBD1 or TRBD2 (5 bases each). V gave up 1 base and J gave up 8 bases, with 10 bases separating them. The CDR3 has 13 residues. The CDR3 region is CASSLGQRATQYF. In DNA form, the CDR3 reads TGTGCCAGCAGTTTAGGACAGAGGGCTACGCAGTATTTT.

This clonotype was detected many times. The V and J genes are TRBV6-6 and TRBJ1-1, with D hard to call. CDR1 is MNHNY, CDR2 SVGAGI, per germline (reference sequence). CDR3 size: 13 residues. V lost 2 bases to trimming and J lost 5 bases, with 9 bases between them. CDR3 protein: CASSYEGRTEAFF. Written as DNA, the CDR3 is TGTGCCAGCAGTTACGAGGGTAGGACTGAAGCTTTCTTT.

The V gene is TRBV9, the J gene TRBJ2-3; 7 positions agree with TRBD1. V was pared by 4 bases and J by 0 bases, with 8 bases of the junction left unmatched. This CDR3 region has 16 residues. The V gene's germline CDR1 is SGDLS and CDR2 YYNGEE. In DNA, the CDR3 is TGTGCCAGCAGCCCAAGGACGGGACAGAGCACAGATACGCAGTATTTT. This codes for CASSPRTGQSTDTQYF.

This clonotype came up many times. V usage is TRBV10-2 and J usage is TRBJ1-5; 11 positions agree with TRBD1. The CDR3 totals 14 residues. The germline V gene has CDR1 WSHSY and CDR2 SAAADI. The trim removed 7 bases at V and 7 bases at J, leaving 6 bases unmatched. CDR3 in amino acids: CASTGTGGQQPQHF. DNA for the CDR3: TGCGCCAGCACCGGGACAGGGGGACAGCAGCCCCAGCATTTT.

This clonotype came up many times. This rearrangement joins TRBV7-2 to TRBJ2-5; D is tentatively TRBD1 or TRBD2 (5 bases each). Trimming removed 0 bases from V and 1 base from J, with 9 bases in between. Germline CDR1 and CDR2: SGHTA and FQGNSA. There are 15 residues in the CDR3. CDR3 DNA sequence: TGTGCCAGCAGCTTAGCAAGGGGACCCCAAGAGACCCAGTACTTC. It is translated as CASSLARGPQETQYF.

The rearrangement uses TRBV10-3 and TRBJ2-7; 7 bases align to TRBD1. Per the germline V gene, CDR1 is ENHRY and CDR2 is SYGVKD. The CDR3 loop spans 13 amino acids. Trimming at V came to 5 bases and at J to 3 bases, leaving 4 bases not matched to a gene. Written as DNA, the CDR3 is TGTGCCATCAGTCCAGGGGGTAACTACGAGCAGTACTTC. Protein product: CAISPGGNYEQYF.